This T cell receptor beta chain was retrieved from a study of T cell repertoires in cytomegalovirus infection. This clonotype was seen a few times. Antigen specificity is unknown. The CDR3 spans 17 residues. V lost 5 bases to trimming and J lost 0 bases; unmatched junction nucleotides: 10. CDR1 is MDHEN, CDR2 SYDVKM, per germline. Via MiXCR, TCRdb re-called the reads, giving one row per CDR3 protein. This table holds just under 550,000 distinct CDR3 sequences, approximately 25% found once. Findings of the study overall: There were carriers of CMV plus the relevant HLA, and cumulative public TCR beta family frequency identified them. There were HLA-C-restricted CMV-specific TCR beta clonotypes dominating the ex vivo response.

The chain carries TRBV28 and TRBJ2-1, with 7 bases identical to TRBD1. The sequence was obtained from a human donor in good health (CMV status not recorded). Some clones in this sample may be carry-over from other donors' samples. The sample comprised PBMCs. The CDR3 loop reads CASSGNRGRGSYNEQFF. CDR3 sequence (DNA): TGTGCCAGCAGTGGAAACAGGGGACGAGGCTCCTACAATGAGCAGTTCTTC. The whole variable domain, filled in from reference TRBV28 and TRBJ2-1, reads DVKVTQSSRYLVKRTGEKVFLECVQDMDHENMFWYRQDPGLGLRLIYFSYDVKMKEKGDIPEGYSVSREKKERFSLILESASTNQTSMYLCASSGNRGRGSYNEQFFGPGTRLTVL.